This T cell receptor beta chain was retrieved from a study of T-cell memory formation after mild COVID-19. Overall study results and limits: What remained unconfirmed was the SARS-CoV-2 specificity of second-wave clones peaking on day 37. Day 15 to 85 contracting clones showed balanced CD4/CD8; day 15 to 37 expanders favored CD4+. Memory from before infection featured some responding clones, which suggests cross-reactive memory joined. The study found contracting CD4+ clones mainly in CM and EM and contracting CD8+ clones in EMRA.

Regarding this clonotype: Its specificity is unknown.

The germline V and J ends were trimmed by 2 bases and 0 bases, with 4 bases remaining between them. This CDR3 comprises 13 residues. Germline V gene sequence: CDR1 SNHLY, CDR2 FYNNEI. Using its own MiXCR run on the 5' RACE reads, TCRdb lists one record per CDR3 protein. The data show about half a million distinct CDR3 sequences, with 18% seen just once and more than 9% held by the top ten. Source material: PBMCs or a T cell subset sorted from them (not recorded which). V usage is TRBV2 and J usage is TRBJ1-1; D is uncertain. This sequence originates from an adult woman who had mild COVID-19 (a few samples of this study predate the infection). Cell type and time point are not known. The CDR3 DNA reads TGTGCCAGCAGTGAAAATATGAACACTGAAGCTTTCTTT. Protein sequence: CASSENMNTEAFF.